This entry lists 6 T cell receptor beta chains sequenced from one sample in a study of blood T cells in healthy people across ages (dated by TCRdb to 2013 to 2016). To prepare the library, 5' RACE was applied. Sequencing relied on an Illumina HiSeq 2500. The second PCR ran for about 6 to 11 cycles and used a J-beta primer mix along with a sample-barcoded 5' primer. Using fastp trimming at Q25 and MiXCR clonotype assembly, TCRdb reanalyzed the public sequencing data and kept in-frame beta chains. Rows are combined by CDR3 protein, so each entry shows the most common genes and DNA. Recorded for this sample are hundreds of thousands of distinct CDR3 sequences; 45% to 60% of them occurred a single time. In total, the top ten clones hold roughly 13% of the sample. Sample: blood. The receptors here all came from a woman over 75 in good health.

This clonotype appeared many times. This chain uses TRBV20-1 with TRBJ1-1, with D tentatively TRBD1 (5 bases). The CDR3 consists of 12 residues. CDR1 and CDR2 from the germline V gene are DFQATT and SNEGSKA (reference sequence). V lost 6 bases and J 6 bases, leaving 14 bases between the germline ends. In DNA form, the CDR3 reads TGCAGTGCACATCTGGGGGTTTCTGAAGCTTTCTTT. Amino acid sequence: CSAHLGVSEAFF.

This rearrangement joins TRBV2 to TRBJ1-4, with no clear D. The germline V gene encodes CDR1 SNHLY and CDR2 FYNNEI. Between the trimmed V and J ends, which lost 6 bases and 3 bases, there was a span of 14 bases. This CDR3 is built from 15 residues. The CDR3 DNA reads TGTGCCAGCAGGTTAACGGGGAAGGCTAATGAAAAACTGTTTTTT. Its protein product is CASRLTGKANEKLFF.

The chain combines TRBV20-1 with TRBJ1-2, with 8 bases matching TRBD1. The trim removed 4 bases at V and 2 bases at J, leaving 9 bases unmatched. CDR1 and CDR2 (germline): DFQATT, SNEGSKA (reference sequence). The CDR3 loop spans 15 amino acids. The CDR3 DNA reads TGCAGTGCTATCGAGCAGGGGGCATCCAACTATGGCTACACCTTC. Amino acids: CSAIEQGASNYGYTF.

The chain joins TRBV27 to TRBJ2-5; D possibly uses TRBD1 or TRBD2 (5 bases each). V dropped 8 bases and J dropped 11 bases, with 30 bases sitting between them. Looked up from germline, CDR1 is MNHEY and CDR2 is SMNVEV (reference sequence). This CDR3 is built from 16 residues. The CDR3 DNA sequence: TGTGCCAGCGCCCACACAACAGGTTTCCAACTGGGAGAGCAGTACTTC. Translation gives CASAHTTGFQLGEQYF.

As to this clonotype: A much larger clone is a single base away; this may be a read error. The chain combines TRBV15 with TRBJ2-1; perhaps TRBD2 as D (6 bases). TRBJ2-7 explains the end of the DNA better; the J call may be wrong. The V gene's germline CDR1 is LNHNV and CDR2 YYDKDF (reference sequence). This CDR3 is built from 17 residues. CDR3 nucleotides: TGTGCCACCAGCAGAGATAACCCGCGGGACGTGGTTGATGAGCAGTACTTC. Amino acids: CATSRDNPRDVVDEQYF.

This clonotype was picked up many times. The chain couples TRBV25-1 to TRBJ2-2; 8 nucleotides agree with TRBD1. V was clipped by 6 bases and J by 3 bases; unmatched bases: 6. From germline, CDR1 is MGHDK and CDR2 SYGVNS. The CDR3 has 15 residues. CDR3 protein: CASSVTGVYTGELFF. The CDR3 DNA sequence: TGTGCCAGCAGCGTGACAGGGGTCTACACCGGGGAGCTGTTTTTT. Full variable domain (outside the CDR3, taken from reference TRBV25-1 and TRBJ2-2): EADIYQTPRYLVIGTGKKITLECSQTMGHDKMYWYQQDPGMELHLIHYSYGVNSTEKGDLSSESTVSRIRTEHFPLTLESARPSHTSQYLCASSVTGVYTGELFFGEGSRLTVL.